The clone carrying this T cell receptor (beta chain) appeared a few times. Antigen specificity is unknown. The data derive from a study of CD8 T cells in ankylosing spondylitis. V was clipped by 6 bases and J by 5 bases, with 20 bases between them. This CDR3 comprises 15 residues. Germline CDR1 is KGHSH and CDR2 is LQKENI. Study-wide results and limits: A TCR beta motif of several highly homologous variants appeared characteristic of ankylosing spondylitis blood. Disease-associated clones were CD8+ and fairly uncommon in peripheral blood. Significantly higher representation of disease-linked clones was reported for matched ankylosing spondylitis synovial fluid. A number of the motif variants had already been described in reactive arthritis synovial fluid and blood.

Making use of molecular barcodes, quantitative 5'-RACE generated TCR beta libraries. TCRdb reprocessed the 5' RACE reads via MiXCR and lists one record per CDR3 protein. The sample holds fewer than 400,000 distinct CDR3 sequences, about 20% seen once. The chain employs TRBV18 and TRBJ2-7, with D possibly TRBD1 on 5 matching bases. The TCR was taken from a male donor with ankylosing spondylitis. Sequenced input: blood, either unsorted or a sorted T cell fraction (not recorded which). CDR3 amino acids: CASSPSGAIFDEQYF. The CDR3 region has the DNA TGTGCCAGCTCCCCTTCTGGGGCGATCTTCGACGAGCAGTACTTC. Drawing the rest from reference TRBV18 and TRBJ2-7, the complete variable domain is NAGVMQNPRHLVRRRGQEARLRCSPMKGHSHVYWYRQLPEEGLKFMVYLQKENIIDESGMPKERFSAEFPKEGPSILRIQQVVRGDSAAYFCASSPSGAIFDEQYFGPGTRLTVT.